This TCR beta chain is drawn from a study of shared clonotypes between healthy human individuals. Produced via immunoSEQ multiplex PCR; TCRdb's table is partial and in-frame only. The profile shows over 2 million clones, 85% to 95% of them singletons. Germline-derived CDR1 and CDR2 are SGDLS and YYNGEE. Trimming removed 3 bases at V and 3 bases at J, with 13 bases between. CDR3 length equals 15 residues. The genes are TRBV9 and TRBJ2-1; D is perhaps TRBD2 (5 bases). The TCR comes from a man aged 18 to 35 in good health. Sequencing was performed on naive CD4+ T cells sorted from blood. The subset denotes: CD45RA+ positively selected. In nucleotides, the CDR3 is TGTGCCAGCAGCGCCGGACCTGACTACTACAATGAGCAGTTCTTC. Translated, it gives CASSAGPDYYNEQFF.